One sample yielded the 19 T cell receptor beta chains listed below, sequenced in a study of cytomegalovirus exposure and HLA in healthy donors. Sequenced by immunoSEQ multiplex PCR; TCRdb stores in-frame clones only, minus some. The sample shows 150,000 to 200,000 clones, roughly 95% of them seen only once. Sequencing input: PBMCs. The origin of the receptors is a woman between 18 and 29 years old in good health and CMV-seronegative.

The chain links TRBV30 to TRBJ2-1; TRBD2 matches at 7 bases. Germline V gene sequence: CDR1 GTSNPN, CDR2 SVGIG (reference sequence). Trimming removed 3 bases from V and 0 bases from J; junction bases left unmatched: 8. The CDR3 covers 16 residues. CDR3 sequence (DNA): TGTGCCTGGAGCTTTCGCGGGGGAAGCTCCTACAATGAGCAGTTCTTC. Its translation: CAWSFRGGSSYNEQFF. Variable domain in full (rest from reference TRBV30 and TRBJ2-1): SQTIHQWPATLVQPVGSPLSLECTVEGTSNPNLYWYRQAAGRGLQLLFYSVGIGQISSEVPQNLSASRPQDRQFILSSKKLLLSDSGFYLCAWSFRGGSSYNEQFFGPGTRLTVL.

J is TRBJ1-5 and V is TRBV6-6, with D maybe TRBD1 (5 bases). Germline lookup yields CDR1 MNHNY and CDR2 SVGAGI (reference sequence). Trimming took 5 bases from V and 6 from J, leaving 14 bases between them. The CDR3 is 14 amino acids. The CDR3 is CASSRDGGIQPQHF. The CDR3 DNA reads as TGTGCCAGCAGTAGGGACGGGGGGATTCAGCCCCAGCATTTT.

This clone showed up just a few times. The chain has TRBV6-5 and TRBJ1-6; 9 bases match TRBD1. The V segment lost 6 bases and the J segment 8 bases; nucleotides outside the gene matches: 8. The CDR3 is made up of 15 amino acids. CDR1 and CDR2 from the germline V gene are MNHEY and SVGAGI. This CDR3 reads CASSLGDRADSPLHF. The CDR3 coding sequence is TGTGCCAGCAGCCTGGGGGACAGGGCTGATTCACCCCTCCACTTT.

This clone was detected only a few times. This rearrangement joins TRBV27 to TRBJ1-5; D perhaps matches TRBD1 (6 bases). Germline-derived CDR1 and CDR2 are MNHEY and SMNVEV (reference sequence). The CDR3 covers 17 residues. Between the trimmed V and J ends, which lost 0 bases and 2 bases, there was a span of 14 bases. The CDR3 is CASSLSFRGDGNQPQHF. Here the CDR3 DNA reads TGTGCCAGCAGTTTATCATTCAGGGGAGACGGCAATCAGCCCCAGCATTTT.

The rearrangement links TRBV25-1 to TRBJ2-3, with TRBD2 matching 8 bases. The CDR3 is 17 amino acids. The trim removed 4 bases at V and 2 bases at J, leaving 11 bases unmatched. Per the germline V gene, CDR1 is MGHDK and CDR2 is SYGVNS. The CDR3 nucleotides are TGTGCCAGCAGTGGTTTTTCAGGGCGGGGGGCCACAGATACGCAGTATTTT. Its protein is CASSGFSGRGATDTQYF.

J is TRBJ2-5 and V is TRBV9; 12 bases are shared with TRBD2. Trimming removed 4 bases from V and 3 bases from J; junction bases left unmatched: 4. CDR3 length equals 15 residues. Germline lookup yields CDR1 SGDLS and CDR2 YYNGEE. In DNA form, the CDR3 reads TGTGCCAGCAGCCCCCGACTAGCGGGGGAAGAGACCCAGTACTTC. It yields the protein CASSPRLAGEETQYF.

The J gene is TRBJ1-6, the V gene TRBV9, with a tentative D call TRBD1 (5 bases). The V end lost 3 bases, the J end lost 7 bases, and 11 bases lay between the germline ends. This CDR3 comprises 14 residues. Germline V gene sequence: CDR1 SGDLS, CDR2 YYNGEE. CDR3 loop: CASSAEPGNSPLHF. For the CDR3, the DNA is TGTGCCAGCAGCGCTGAGCCAGGGAATTCACCCCTCCACTTT.

V gene TRBV7-2 combines with J gene TRBJ2-7, with TRBD2 identical over 8 bases. The CDR3 totals 16 residues. The V gene's germline CDR1 is SGHTA and CDR2 FQGNSA. The ends lost 1 base at V and 3 bases at J; junction bases unmatched: 8. The CDR3 loop is CASSLGPAGGVYEQYF. The CDR3 DNA follows: TGTGCCAGCAGCTTAGGTCCTGCGGGGGGAGTCTACGAGCAGTACTTC.

This clone came up once. The V call is TRBV7-9, the J call TRBJ1-4, with 7 bases matching TRBD1. The CDR3 runs to 17 residues. J was trimmed by 8 bases and V by 4 bases; bases with no gene match: 16. Germline V CDR1 and CDR2: SEHNR, FQNEAQ (reference sequence). As DNA, the CDR3 is TGTGCCAGCAGCTCTGGAGGAAGGGGGCGATATAACGAAAAACTGTTTTTT. Protein: CASSSGGRGRYNEKLFF.

The gene calls are TRBV2 and TRBJ1-3, with a tentative D call TRBD1 (5 bases). This CDR3 contains 14 residues. V was shortened by 8 bases and J by 1 base, with 12 bases between the two germline ends. Germline CDR1 SNHLY, CDR2 FYNNEI. CDR3 protein: CASLDTLSGNTIYF. The CDR3 coding sequence is TGTGCCAGCTTGGACACACTTTCTGGAAACACCATATATTTT.

The chain uses TRBV5-1 and TRBJ2-5, with a possible D match to TRBD2 (7 bases). Germline V lookup: CDR1 SGHRS, CDR2 YFSETQ. Trimming removed 0 bases from V and 7 bases from J, with 16 bases in between. This CDR3 contains 15 residues. The CDR3 nucleotides read TGCGCCAGCAGCTTGGAGGCGGGGGCCGGTGGGACCCAGTACTTC. Its translation: CASSLEAGAGGTQYF.

This chain joins TRBV9 and TRBJ2-7; tentative D call: TRBD2 (9 bases). V was trimmed by 0 bases and J by 5 bases, leaving 24 bases between them. CDR1 is SGDLS and CDR2 is YYNGEE in the germline V gene. This CDR3 is 18 amino acids long. The CDR3 region is CASSVDLSGGPGGDEQYF. The DNA of the CDR3 is TGTGCCAGCAGCGTAGATTTGAGCGGGGGGCCAGGGGGCGACGAGCAGTACTTC.

In DNA form, the CDR3 reads TGCGCCAGCAGCCAAGGCGACAGGGTGTTCACAGATACGCAGTATTTT. Its protein product is CASSQGDRVFTDTQYF. The rearrangement uses TRBV4-3 and TRBJ2-3; 7 bases line up with TRBD1. The junction had 6 bases not matched to a gene; V was cut back by 1 base and J by 2 bases. Germline V gene sequence: CDR1 LGHNA, CDR2 YSLEER. CDR3 size: 16 residues.

V usage is TRBV30 and J usage is TRBJ1-2, with TRBD1 as a possible D gene (5 bases). Germline V gene data show CDR1 as GTSNPN and CDR2 as SVGIG (reference sequence). V was trimmed by 6 bases and J by 2 bases, leaving 10 bases between them. This CDR3 is built from 12 residues. The CDR3 region has the DNA TGTGCCTGCTCGGGACTAAACTATGGCTACACCTTC. It yields the protein CACSGLNYGYTF.

This chain uses TRBV6-6 with TRBJ1-3, with TRBD1 matching 10 bases. Trimming removed 2 bases from V and 10 bases from J; junction bases left unmatched: 8. Germline V gives CDR1 MNHNY, CDR2 SVGAGI (reference sequence). CDR3 length equals 15 residues. CDR3 nucleotides: TGTGCCAGCAGTTACCCCGGACAGGGGGGTACAACCATATATTTT. Translation gives CASSYPGQGGTTIYF.

Only one count was recorded for this clone. This chain joins TRBV29-1 and TRBJ1-2; tentatively, D is TRBD1 (5 bases). The CDR3 has 15 amino acids. Between the trimmed V and J ends, which lost 4 bases and 7 bases, there was a span of 22 bases. The germline gives CDR1 SQVTM, CDR2 ANQGSEA. The CDR3 nucleotides are TGCAGCGTTGCCAGGGTTTTATTTTCGGACGCTGGCTACACCTTC. Protein product: CSVARVLFSDAGYTF.

V gene TRBV7-2 combines with J gene TRBJ2-3, with 11 positions matching TRBD2. Germline loops: CDR1 SGHTA, CDR2 FQGNSA. Unmatched junction bases numbered 15, after V lost 5 bases and J lost 5 bases. The CDR3 covers 18 residues. In nucleotides, the CDR3 is TGTGCCAGCAGCCTTTTAGCGGGGGGGCGAGAGTTCTTAGATACGCAGTATTTT. It encodes CASSLLAGGREFLDTQYF.

The chain recombines TRBV11-3 with TRBJ2-3; D perhaps matches TRBD2 (6 bases). V was pared by 5 bases and J by 1 base, with 16 bases between. Germline-derived CDR1 and CDR2 are SGHNT and YENEEA. The length of the CDR3 is 16 residues. The CDR3 spells CASSLRDGGGTDTQYF. In nucleotides, the CDR3 is TGTGCCAGCAGCCTCCGGGACGGGGGAGGCACAGATACGCAGTATTTT.

The chain combines TRBV5-5 with TRBJ2-2, with D unresolved. The ends were cut back, 1 base at V and 4 bases at J, with 5 bases in the middle. From germline, CDR1 is SGHKS and CDR2 YYEKEE (reference sequence). The CDR3 has 13 amino acids. The CDR3 loop is CASSLTVTGELFF. The CDR3, as DNA: TGTGCCAGCAGCTTGACGGTCACCGGGGAGCTGTTTTTT.